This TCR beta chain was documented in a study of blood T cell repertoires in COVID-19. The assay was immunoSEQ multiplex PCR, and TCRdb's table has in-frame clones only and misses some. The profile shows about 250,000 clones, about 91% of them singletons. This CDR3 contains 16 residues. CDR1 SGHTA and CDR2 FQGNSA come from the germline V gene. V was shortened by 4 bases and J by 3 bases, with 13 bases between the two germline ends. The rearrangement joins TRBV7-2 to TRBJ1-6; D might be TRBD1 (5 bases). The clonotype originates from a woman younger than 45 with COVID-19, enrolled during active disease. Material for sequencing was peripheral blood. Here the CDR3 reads CASSSSDSYYNSPLHF. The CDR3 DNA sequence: TGTGCCAGCAGCTCGTCCGACAGCTACTATAATTCACCCCTCCACTTT. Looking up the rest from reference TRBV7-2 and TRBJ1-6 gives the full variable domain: GAGVSQSPSNKVTEKGKDVELRCDPISGHTALYWYRQSLGQGLEFLIYFQGNSAPDKSGLPSDRFSAERTGGSVSTLTIQRTQQEDSAVYLCASSSSDSYYNSPLHFGNGTRLTVT.